The source of this T cell receptor beta chain is a study of blood T cells in healthy people across ages. V lost 3 bases, J lost 4 bases, and 8 bases stayed unmatched. This CDR3 is 17 amino acids long. Germline V CDR1 and CDR2: SGHRS, YFSETQ. For the second PCR, which ran for roughly 7 to 11 cycles, a sample-barcoded 5' primer and a J-beta primer mix were used. TCRdb re-derived calls from the 5' RACE reads in MiXCR, one entry per CDR3 protein. The repertoire includes roughly 1.5 million distinct CDR3 sequences, under 55% of them detected once, and less than 5% sits in the top ten. Sequencing input: blood. The rearrangement links TRBV5-1 to TRBJ2-5, with TRBD2 matching 14 bases. This receptor was taken from a woman under 30 in good health. CDR3 loop: CASSSMTSGGAGETQYF. The CDR3 DNA reads as TGCGCCAGCAGCTCAATGACTAGCGGGGGGGCCGGAGAGACCCAGTACTTC.